Below, one T cell receptor (beta chain) is given with its context. Its target is not known. This sample was included in a study of cytomegalovirus exposure and HLA in healthy donors. Findings and caveats of the study: A later analysis found TCR association rates differed by HLA locus, highest for DRB1 and lowest for HLA-C.

This CDR3 spans 15 amino acids. With 6 bases removed from V and 2 bases from J, the gap between germline ends came to 11 bases. In the PCR, 60 Vbeta and 13 Jbeta primers were used. Using immunoSEQ multiplex PCR, the repertoire was profiled, and TCRdb retains in-frame clones only, with some absent. Of 150,000 to 200,000 clones listed, around 76% were seen once; the top ten hold under 2.5%. The chain uses TRBV23-1 and TRBJ1-6; D is ambiguous. TRBV23-1 has ORF status, its function being uncertain. Specimen: PBMCs. This TCR came from a woman aged 25-40 years in good health and CMV-seropositive. CDR3 coding DNA: TGCGCCAGCAGCTTAGAGTCGCCCTATAATTCACCCCTCCACTTT. This sequence encodes CASSLESPYNSPLHF.